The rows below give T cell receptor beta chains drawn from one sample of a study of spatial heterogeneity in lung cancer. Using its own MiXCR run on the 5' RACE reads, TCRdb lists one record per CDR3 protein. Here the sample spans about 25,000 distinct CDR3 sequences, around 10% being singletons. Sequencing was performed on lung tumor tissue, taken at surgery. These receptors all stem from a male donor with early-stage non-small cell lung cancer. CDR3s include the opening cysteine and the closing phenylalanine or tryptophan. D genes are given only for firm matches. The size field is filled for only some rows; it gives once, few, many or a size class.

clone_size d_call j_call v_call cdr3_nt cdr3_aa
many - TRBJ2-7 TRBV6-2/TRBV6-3 TGTGCCAGCAGTTACCCCGCAGTTCCCTACGAGCAGTACTTC CASSYPAVPYEQYF
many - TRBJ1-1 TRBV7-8 TGTGCCAGCAGCTTAGGGGTTACTGAAGCTTTCTTT CASSLGVTEAFF
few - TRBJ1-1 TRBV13 TGTGCCAGCAGCTTAAGAGGCTCGGGGCTGAACACTGAAGCTTTCTTT CASSLRGSGLNTEAFF
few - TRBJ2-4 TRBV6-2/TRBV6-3 TGTGCCAGCACATGGGGAGGCAAAAACATTCAGTACTTC CASTWGGKNIQYF
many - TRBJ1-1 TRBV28 TGTGCCAGCAGTACTCCGGGACATCAGGGCGCTGAAGCTTTCTTT CASSTPGHQGAEAFF
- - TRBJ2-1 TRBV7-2 TGTGCCAGCAGCTTTACTAGCTCCTACAATGAGCAGTTCTTC CASSFTSSYNEQFF
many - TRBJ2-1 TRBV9 TGTGCCAGCAGCGTATTGGAGGAGCAGTTCTTC CASSVLEEQFF
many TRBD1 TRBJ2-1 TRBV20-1 TGCAGTGCTAGACCGTGGACAGGATCTAATGAGCAGTTCTTC CSARPWTGSNEQFF
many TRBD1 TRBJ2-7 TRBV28 TGTGCCAGCCAACAGGGGGCGCACGAATACGAGCAGTACTTC CASQQGAHEYEQYF
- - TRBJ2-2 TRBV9 TGTGCCAGCAGCGTATCACCATCCGGGGAGCTGTTTTTT CASSVSPSGELFF
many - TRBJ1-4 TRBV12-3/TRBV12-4 TGTGCCAGCAGTTCCGCCGGAGGGGTTAATGAAAAACTGTTTTTT CASSSAGGVNEKLFF
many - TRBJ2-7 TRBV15 TGTGCCACCAGCAGGGCCAGGGGTGCGTACGAGCAGTACTTC CATSRARGAYEQYF
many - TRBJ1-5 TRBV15 TGTGCCACCAGCAGAGAAAGAGGGAGGAATCAGCCCCAGCATTTT CATSRERGRNQPQHF
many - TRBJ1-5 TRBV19 TGTGCCAGTAGTATTAGGGCAGGCAATCAGCCCCAGCATTTT CASSIRAGNQPQHF
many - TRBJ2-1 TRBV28 TGTGCCAGCAGTTTCTATCGGGGAGGCAATGAGCAGTTCTTC CASSFYRGGNEQFF
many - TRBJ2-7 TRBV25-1 TGTGCCAGCAGTGAATATGTGGGGAGCGAGCAGTACTTC CASSEYVGSEQYF
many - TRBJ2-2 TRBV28 TGTGCCAGCAGGACTACGGTTACCGGGGAGCTGTTTTTT CASRTTVTGELFF
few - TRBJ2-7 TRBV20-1 TGCAGTGCTGTGGGCTCAGGGTTGAGAGAGCAGTACTTC CSAVGSGLREQYF
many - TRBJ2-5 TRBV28 TGTGCCAGCGGGGCTGGGGCTAAAGAGACCCAGTACTTC CASGAGAKETQYF
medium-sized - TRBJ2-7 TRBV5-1 TGCGCCAGCAGCTTGGGACGTGGCGGCTACGAGCAGTACTTC CASSLGRGGYEQYF
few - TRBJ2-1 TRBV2 TGTGCCAGCAGTGACGGGGGGCCCTACAATGAGCAGTTCTTC CASSDGGPYNEQFF
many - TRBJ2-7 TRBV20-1 TGCAGTTCAGGAGAACCGCTGGGAGAGCAGTACTTC CSSGEPLGEQYF
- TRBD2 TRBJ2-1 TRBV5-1 TGCGCCAGCAGCTTGGTGGCTAGCGGGAGGTCCTTTTTAGAGTCCTACAATGAGCAGTTCTTC CASSLVASGRSFLESYNEQFF
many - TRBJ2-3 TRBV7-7 TGTGCTAGCAGCCCGGGGACCACAGATACGCAGTATTTT CASSPGTTDTQYF
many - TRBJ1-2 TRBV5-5 TGTGCCAGCAGCCCCCAGGGATGGAACTATGGCTACACCTTC CASSPQGWNYGYTF
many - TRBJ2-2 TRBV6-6 TGTGCCAGCAGTCAGCGTGCGAACACCGGGGAGCTGTTTTTT CASSQRANTGELFF
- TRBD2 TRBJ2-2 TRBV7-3 TGTGCCAGCAGCTTTAGCGGGGCGAACACCGGGGAGCTGTTTTTT CASSFSGANTGELFF
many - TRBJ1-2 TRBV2 TGTGCCAGCAGTGAAGCCAAGACTGGTCATGGCTACACCTTC CASSEAKTGHGYTF
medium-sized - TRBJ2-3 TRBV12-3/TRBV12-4 TGTGCCAGCAGTTTCGACACTGCAGATACGCAGTATTTT CASSFDTADTQYF
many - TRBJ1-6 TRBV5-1 TGCGCCAGCAGCGTTGGTCGAACGGGCCTCTATAATTCACCCCTCCACTTT CASSVGRTGLYNSPLHF
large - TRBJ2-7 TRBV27 TGTGCCAGCATATCGGGGACACCAACCTACGAGCAGTACTTC CASISGTPTYEQYF
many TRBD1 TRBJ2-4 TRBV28 TGTGCCAGCAGCCCCGACAGGGGCAAAAACATTCAGTACTTC CASSPDRGKNIQYF
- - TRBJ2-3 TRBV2 TGTGCCAGCAGCTCTATAGGAGATACGCAGTATTTT CASSSIGDTQYF
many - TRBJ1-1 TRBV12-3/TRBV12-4 TGTGCCAGCAGTGGGAACACTGAAGCTTTCTTT CASSGNTEAFF
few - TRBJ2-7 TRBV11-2 TGTGCCAGCAGCTTAGCCAACGAGCAGTACTTC CASSLANEQYF
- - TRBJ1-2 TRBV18 TGTGCCAGCTCACCGTGGGAGGATGGCTACACCTTC CASSPWEDGYTF